This passage covers 14 T cell receptor beta chains from one sample sequenced in a study of response to subunit inactivated influenza vaccine. TCRdb processed the RT-PCR reads anew with MiXCR; each CDR3 protein has one entry. The sample has about 540,000 distinct CDR3 sequences, 12% to 15% seen once. Sequences were derived from PBMCs from blood, sampled 11 to 12 days after vaccination. The receptors were gathered from a man between 45 and 60 years old who received an inactivated influenza vaccine.

In regard to this clonotype: One end of the junction does not line up with germline, which may come from a read error. V and J are TRBV4-3 and TRBJ2-2; 7 bases align to TRBD1. Germline-derived CDR1 and CDR2 are LGHNA and YSLEER. The CDR3 sequence is 16 residues long. CDR3 DNA: TGCGCCAGCAGCAAAGACAGGGTCCTGAACACCGGGGAGCTGTTTTTT. Translated: CASSKDRVLNTGELFF.

The chain employs TRBV7-2 and TRBJ2-7; either TRBD1 or TRBD2 may supply D (5 bases each). Trimming stripped 7 bases from V and 4 bases from J, with 17 bases between. Germline-derived CDR1 and CDR2 are SGHTA and FQGNSA. The CDR3 is 14 residues long. This CDR3 reads CASTKSQGRYEQYF. The CDR3, as DNA: TGTGCCAGCACCAAGAGTCAGGGACGGTACGAGCAGTACTTC.

This clonotype was found a few times. V and J are TRBV3-1 and TRBJ2-1; no reliable D call. V was shortened by 4 bases and J by 2 bases, with 12 bases between the two germline ends. This CDR3 contains 15 residues. Germline-derived CDR1 and CDR2 are LGHDT and YNNKEL (reference sequence). The CDR3 loop reads CASSPGRFPYNEQFF. CDR3 coding DNA: TGTGCCAGCAGCCCCGGCAGGTTTCCCTACAATGAGCAGTTCTTC.

This clonotype was observed a few times. This sequence joins TRBV3-1 and TRBJ1-2; D remains unclear. CDR3 length: 15 amino acids. V was clipped by 1 base and J by 8 bases, with 17 bases between them. The V gene's germline CDR1 is LGHDT and CDR2 YNNKEL (reference sequence). The CDR3 loop is CASSQGLPNAFGYTF. In DNA form, the CDR3 reads TGTGCCAGCAGCCAAGGACTCCCCAACGCCTTCGGCTACACCTTC.

This clonotype was detected only a few times. V usage is TRBV12-3 or TRBV12-4 and J usage is TRBJ2-7; D ambiguous. Trimming took off 7 bases at V and 3 bases at J, with 16 bases between the two ends. CDR3 length: 14 residues. The CDR3 DNA reads as TGTGCCAGCACCCTATCACCCCCAGGCTACGAGCAGTACTTC. Its protein is CASTLSPPGYEQYF.

The V call is TRBV29-1, the J call TRBJ2-1; no reliable D call. Germline CDR1 reads SQVTM; CDR2 reads ANQGSEA. The CDR3 runs 12 residues. V shed 1 base and J shed 10 bases, with 11 bases lying between them. CDR3 loop: CSVEVLGLEQFF. CDR3 DNA: TGCAGCGTTGAAGTCCTAGGGCTCGAGCAGTTCTTC.

V and J are TRBV7-2 and TRBJ2-1; TRBD2 matches 9 bases. This CDR3 contains 16 residues. Germline CDR1 reads SGHTA; CDR2 reads FQGNSA. Trimming took 5 bases from V and 5 from J; bases not matched to a gene: 10. The CDR3 DNA sequence: TGTGCCAGCAGCCCGCGACTAGCGGATTTGCACAATGAGCAGTTCTTC. As protein: CASSPRLADLHNEQFF.

The J gene is TRBJ2-1, the V gene TRBV10-3; TRBD2 aligns across 7 bases. The V gene end was trimmed by 4 bases and the J gene end by 6 bases; junction bases not matched to a gene: 3. Germline V CDR1 and CDR2: ENHRY, SYGVKD. The CDR3 length is 13 residues. The CDR3 sequence is CAISGLAANEQFF. The CDR3 DNA reads as TGTGCCATCAGTGGTCTAGCGGCCAATGAGCAGTTCTTC.

This clonotype was found a few times. This sequence joins TRBV20-1 and TRBJ2-5; either TRBD1 or TRBD2 may fit D (7 bases each). Germline V gives CDR1 DFQATT, CDR2 SNEGSKA (reference sequence). Trimming removed 6 bases from V and 5 bases from J, with 16 bases in between. CDR3 length equals 13 residues. CDR3 sequence (DNA): TGCAGTGCAAGAACAGGGGAGGGGGAGACCCAGTACTTC. It yields the protein CSARTGEGETQYF.

This chain links TRBV7-9 with TRBJ1-5; D unclear. The CDR3 has 12 amino acids. Trimming cost V 2 bases and J 5 bases, with 4 bases left between them. In germline, CDR1 is SEHNR, CDR2 FQNEAQ (reference sequence). The CDR3 DNA reads TGTGCCAGCAGCTTATGGGATCAGCCCCAGCATTTT. This gives the protein CASSLWDQPQHF.

Of note for this clonotype: A clone one base away is much larger, so this may be a read error. The rearrangement uses TRBV5-1 and TRBJ2-2; 10 nucleotides align to TRBD1. The CDR3 totals 15 residues. Germline CDR1 SGHRS, CDR2 YFSETQ. The CDR3 nucleotides read TGCTCCAGCAGCTGGACAGGGGGAAACACCGGGGAGCTGTTTTTT. Its protein is CSSSWTGGNTGELFF.

This chain links TRBV9 with TRBJ2-7; 14 bases are a match to TRBD2. Germline CDR1 is SGDLS and CDR2 is YYNGEE. The CDR3 runs 15 residues. The ends lost 4 bases at V and 5 bases at J; junction bases unmatched: 5. CDR3 sequence (DNA): TGTGCCAGCAGCCCAACGGGACTAGCGGGAGACGAGCAGTACTTC. Amino acid sequence: CASSPTGLAGDEQYF.

This chain joins TRBV7-2 and TRBJ1-5, with TRBD1 identical over 8 bases. In germline, CDR1 is SGHTA, CDR2 FQGNSA. The junction had 7 bases not matched to a gene; V was cut back by 5 bases and J by 4 bases. The CDR3 runs to 15 residues. CDR3 DNA sequence: TGTGCCAGCAGCGCGACAGGGGCCCCTAATCAGCCCCAGCATTTT. Its protein is CASSATGAPNQPQHF.

At least ten counts were recorded for this clonotype. The chain employs TRBV10-3 and TRBJ2-1; 10 bases agree with TRBD2. Per the germline V gene, CDR1 is ENHRY and CDR2 is SYGVKD. J lost 7 bases, V lost 4 bases, and 10 bases had no gene match. CDR3 length: 16 amino acids. The CDR3 reads CAISGIEAGGSNEQFF. DNA for the CDR3: TGTGCCATCAGTGGAATTGAAGCGGGGGGGAGTAATGAGCAGTTCTTC.